This entry concerns a single T cell receptor (beta chain). Time point indicated: newly diagnosed GD, antithyroid drugs for less than 3 months. RNA extracted from PBMCs served as the sequencing template. Arm-PCR of CDR3 regions and iRepertoire HTBI primers were used to build TCR beta libraries. TCRdb itself ran the multiplex PCR reads through MiXCR, one entry per CDR3 protein. The sample shows about 400,000 distinct CDR3 sequences, about 17% of them seen only once. V dropped 4 bases and J dropped 3; count of bases not matched to a gene: 10. Germline V gives CDR1 SGHRS, CDR2 YFSETQ. The CDR3 runs 17 residues. This record comes from a study of regulatory T cells in long-lasting Graves disease. The sample was also linked to a second study, of T cells in Graves' hyperthyroidism and ophthalmopathy.

The J gene is TRBJ2-1, the V gene TRBV5-1; the match to TRBD2 covers 10 bases. The clonotype comes from a woman younger than 35 with Graves disease. The material sequenced was peripheral blood mononuclear cells (PBMCs), taken at new diagnosis, from a patient treated with antithyroid drugs. The CDR3 bases are TGCGCCAGCAGCCATTGGCGGACTAGCGGATTCTACAATGAGCAGTTCTTC. Its protein product is CASSHWRTSGFYNEQFF.